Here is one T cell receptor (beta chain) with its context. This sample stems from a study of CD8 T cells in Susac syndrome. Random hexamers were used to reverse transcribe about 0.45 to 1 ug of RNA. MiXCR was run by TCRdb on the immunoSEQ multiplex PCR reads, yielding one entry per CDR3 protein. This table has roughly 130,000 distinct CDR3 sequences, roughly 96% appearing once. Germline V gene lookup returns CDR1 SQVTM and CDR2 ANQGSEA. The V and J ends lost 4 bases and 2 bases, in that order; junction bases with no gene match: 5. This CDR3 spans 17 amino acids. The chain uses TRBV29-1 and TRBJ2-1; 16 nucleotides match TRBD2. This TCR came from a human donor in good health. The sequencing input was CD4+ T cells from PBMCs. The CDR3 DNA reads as TGCAGCGTTGGGGGGACTAGCGGGAGGGCCCCCTACAATGAGCAGTTCTTC. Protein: CSVGGTSGRAPYNEQFF.